These T cell receptor beta chains were read from a single sample in a study of cytomegalovirus exposure and HLA in healthy donors. The protocol was immunoSEQ multiplex PCR, while the TCRdb copy is restricted to in-frame clones and leaves out a portion. The data hold approximately 240,000 clones, with approximately 84% observed a single time. The sequenced sample consisted of PBMCs. These receptors were taken from a woman between 35 and 50 years old in good health and CMV-seronegative. The CDR3 runs from the conserved cysteine through the conserved F or W. A D gene is named only where the DNA matches it firmly. Not every row has a clone size; where given, it reads once, few, many or a size class.

j_call | v_call | d_call | clone_size | cdr3_aa | cdr3_nt
TRBJ2-5 | TRBV5-1 | TRBD2 | . | CASSFGLAGGLTYQETQYF | TGCGCCAGCAGCTTTGGACTAGCGGGGGGCCTTACTTACCAAGAGACCCAGTACTTC
TRBJ2-1 | TRBV7-3 | . | . | CASSLSGGKNEQFF | TGTGCCAGCAGCTTATCCGGGGGAAAAAATGAGCAGTTCTTC
TRBJ1-5 | TRBV29-1 | TRBD1 | once | CSVKQGVGQPQHF | TGCAGCGTAAAACAGGGGGTGGGTCAGCCCCAGCATTTT
TRBJ1-2 | TRBV30 | . | . | CACPGIYGYTF | TGTGCCTGCCCCGGGATCTATGGCTACACCTTC
TRBJ2-7 | TRBV11-2 | . | . | CASGGTYEQYF | TGTGCCAGCGGGGGGACCTACGAGCAGTACTTC
TRBJ2-1 | TRBV5-6 | TRBD2 | . | CASSFPTSGGAGYNGQFF | TGTGCCAGCAGCTTTCCGACTAGCGGGGGGGCTGGGTACAATGGGCAGTTCTTC
TRBJ1-2 | TRBV5-1 | TRBD1 | . | CASSFEGQGPGYTF | TGCGCCAGCAGCTTTGAGGGACAGGGTCCTGGCTACACCTTC
TRBJ2-3 | TRBV30 | TRBD2 | . | CAWSVGTSGVTDTQYF | TGTGCCTGGAGTGTGGGAACTAGCGGGGTCACAGATACGCAGTATTTT
TRBJ1-1 | TRBV7-6 | TRBD1 | once | CASSLAQAPGQLNTEAFF | TGTGCCAGCAGCTTAGCCCAAGCGCCGGGACAGCTGAACACTGAAGCTTTCTTT
TRBJ1-4 | TRBV7-9 | . | . | CASSFTATNEKLFF | TGTGCCAGCAGCTTTACGGCAACTAATGAAAAACTGTTTTTT
TRBJ2-5 | TRBV27 | . | . | CASSLSPSGAQYF | TGTGCCAGCAGTTTATCGCCATCTGGAGCCCAGTACTTC
TRBJ1-1 | TRBV7-2 | . | . | CASSLVGGRAFF | TGTGCCAGCAGCTTAGTGGGAGGAAGAGCTTTCTTT
TRBJ1-3 | TRBV2 | . | . | CASKRDRPNSGNTIYF | TGTGCCAGCAAGCGAGACAGGCCGAACTCTGGAAACACCATATATTTT
TRBJ1-2 | TRBV6-5 | . | . | CASSYRRGYGYTF | TGTGCCAGCAGTTACCGTCGGGGTTATGGCTACACCTTC
TRBJ2-1 | TRBV18 | TRBD1 | . | CASSGNRGYNEQFF | TGTGCCAGCTCCGGGAACAGGGGCTACAATGAGCAGTTCTTC
TRBJ1-4 | TRBV5-4 | . | few | CASSLGATNEKLFF | TGTGCCAGCAGCTTGGGAGCAACTAATGAAAAACTGTTTTTT
TRBJ1-1 | TRBV20-1 | . | . | CSARKTEAFF | TGCAGTGCTAGAAAGACAGAGGCTTTCTTT
TRBJ1-2 | TRBV12-5 | . | . | CASSRGEGGDGYTF | TGTGCTAGTTCACGAGGGGAGGGCGGAGATGGCTACACCTTC
TRBJ1-2 | TRBV13 | . | . | CASSLGTDYYGYTF | TGTGCCAGCAGCTTAGGGACAGATTACTATGGCTACACCTTC
TRBJ1-2 | TRBV30 | . | . | CAWSRPGNGYTF | TGTGCCTGGAGTAGGCCAGGGAATGGCTACACCTTC
TRBJ1-2 | TRBV2 | TRBD1 | . | CATLKGGADYGYTF | TGTGCCACCCTTAAAGGGGGCGCGGACTATGGCTACACCTTC
TRBJ1-1 | TRBV28 | TRBD1 | . | CASSRAGGAFF | TGTGCCAGCAGTCGCGCAGGGGGAGCTTTCTTT
TRBJ1-4 | TRBV5-1 | . | . | CASSTGQTFEKLFF | TGCGCCAGCAGCACAGGACAAACGTTTGAAAAACTGTTTTTT
TRBJ1-5 | TRBV6-1 | TRBD1 | once | CASSGDRGGIQPQHF | TGTGCCAGCAGCGGGGACAGGGGCGGGATTCAGCCCCAGCATTTT
TRBJ2-7 | TRBV27 | TRBD2 | . | CASSPTHGTSRAYEQYF | TGTGCCAGCAGTCCGACCCACGGGACTAGCCGGGCCTACGAGCAGTACTTC
TRBJ2-1 | TRBV5-4 | . | once | CASSPPRASGNEQFF | TGTGCCAGCAGCCCCCCCCGGGCCAGCGGGAATGAGCAGTTCTTC
TRBJ1-1 | TRBV10-3 | . | few | CAISEERNTEAFF | TGTGCCATCAGTGAGGAGAGGAACACTGAAGCTTTCTTT
TRBJ1-6 | TRBV6-5 | . | . | CASSYRATVPDSPLHF | TGTGCCAGCAGTTACCGCGCGACAGTCCCGGATTCACCCCTCCACTTT
TRBJ2-1 | TRBV10-3 | . | once | CAIRMTNNEQFF | TGTGCCATCAGGATGACTAACAATGAGCAGTTCTTC
TRBJ2-7 | TRBV5-1 | TRBD2 | . | CASSLAPASGGDEQYF | TGCGCCAGCAGCTTGGCCCCAGCTAGCGGGGGTGACGAGCAGTACTTC
TRBJ1-5 | TRBV18 | TRBD1 | . | CASSARMTGSENSNQPQHF | TGTGCCAGCTCAGCACGAATGACAGGGTCGGAAAATAGCAATCAGCCCCAGCATTTT
TRBJ2-7 | TRBV7-2 | . | . | CASSFGRSYEQYF | TGTGCCAGCAGCTTTGGGCGAAGCTACGAGCAGTACTTC
TRBJ2-5 | TRBV11-2 | . | . | CASSRSETQYF | TGTGCCAGCAGCCGTAGTGAGACCCAGTACTTC
TRBJ1-1 | TRBV28 | TRBD1 | . | CASSSLTGDTEAFF | TGTGCCAGCAGTTCGCTGACAGGGGACACTGAAGCTTTCTTT
TRBJ2-5 | TRBV18 | . | . | CASSPYKKAGDTEKETQYF | TGTGCCAGCTCACCGTATAAAAAGGCCGGGGACACCGAAAAAGAGACCCAGTACTTC
TRBJ1-2 | TRBV6-6 | TRBD1 | . | CASSFPRQGGYTF | TGTGCCAGCAGTTTCCCCCGACAGGGAGGCTACACCTTC
TRBJ2-1 | TRBV6-4 | TRBD2 | . | CASSVLREVGGILNEQFF | TGTGCCAGCAGTGTCCTCCGGGAGGTGGGCGGAATCCTCAATGAGCAGTTCTTC
TRBJ1-2 | TRBV29-1 | . | . | CSGRDLYGYTF | TGCAGCGGGCGGGATCTCTATGGCTACACCTTC
TRBJ1-4 | TRBV7-6 | TRBD1 | . | CASSLAWGQRNEKLFF | TGTGCCAGCAGCTTAGCGTGGGGACAGCGGAATGAAAAACTGTTTTTT
TRBJ1-1 | TRBV2 | TRBD1 | . | CASSVETGTEAFF | TGTGCCAGCAGTGTGGAGACAGGGACTGAAGCTTTCTTT
TRBJ1-3 | TRBV5-4 | . | . | CASSLAQDSGNTIYF | TGTGCCAGCTCCTTGGCCCAGGACTCTGGAAACACCATATATTTT
TRBJ2-1 | TRBV9 | . | . | CASSLEGGDYNEQFF | TGTGCCAGCAGCCTTGAGGGGGGGGACTACAATGAGCAGTTCTTC